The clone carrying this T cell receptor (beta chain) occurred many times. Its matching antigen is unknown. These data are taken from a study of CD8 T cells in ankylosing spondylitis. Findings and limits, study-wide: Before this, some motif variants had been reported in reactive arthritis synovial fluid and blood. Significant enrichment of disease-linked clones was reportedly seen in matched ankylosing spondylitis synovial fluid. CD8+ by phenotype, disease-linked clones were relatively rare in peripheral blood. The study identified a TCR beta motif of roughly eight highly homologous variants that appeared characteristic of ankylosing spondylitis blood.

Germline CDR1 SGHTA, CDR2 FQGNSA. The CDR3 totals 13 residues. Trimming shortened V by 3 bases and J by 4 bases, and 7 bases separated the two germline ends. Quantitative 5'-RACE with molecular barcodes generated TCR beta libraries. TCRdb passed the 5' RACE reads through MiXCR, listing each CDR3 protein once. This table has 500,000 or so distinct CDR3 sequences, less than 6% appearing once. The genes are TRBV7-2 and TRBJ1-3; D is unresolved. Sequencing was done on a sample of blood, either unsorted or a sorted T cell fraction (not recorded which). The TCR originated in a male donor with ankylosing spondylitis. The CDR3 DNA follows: TGTGCCAGCAGCTTTAGACGGGGAAACACCATATATTTT. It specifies CASSFRRGNTIYF.